This TCR beta chain comes out of a study of T cells in Graves' hyperthyroidism and ophthalmopathy (dated by TCRdb to the late 2010s). In the study overall: TCR V-J signatures able to tell the groups apart were searched for in a discovery cohort of 95 to 100 patients, of whom more than 40 had Graves' ophthalmopathy and more than 55 had stable Graves' hyperthyroidism. In about 6 Graves' hyperthyroidism patients, the study also compared T-cell repertoires from thyroid tissue with T-cell repertoires from blood. Whether ophthalmopathy could be predicted prospectively was tested in an independent validation cohort made up of fewer than 20 hyperthyroidism patients plus 17 patients who later progressed to ophthalmopathy. After blood sampling, hyperthyroidism patients were treated with methimazole at a starting dose of 30 mg daily, and ophthalmopathy patients were treated with high-dose intravenous methylprednisolone. According to the paper, TCR Vbeta CDR3 sequencing was carried out on 135 peripheral blood samples, which came from about 45 ophthalmopathy, about 75 hyperthyroidism and some 17 progressor patients. The 75 to 100 discovery patients were randomly split 7:3 into training and test sets.

Any patient with an uncontrolled infection, another autoimmune disease, pregnancy or lactation was excluded. Clinical symptoms, serum thyroxine and TRAb, thyroid ultrasound, and orbital computed tomography formed the basis for the diagnoses. Total RNA was extracted using Trizol reagent, and RNA quality was assessed on an Agilent 2100 Bioanalyzer. There are many counts of this clonotype. There is no known antigen for this receptor. Base qualities are missing; no much larger clone stands one base away. The research as a whole found: Ophthalmopathy was separated from stable hyperthyroidism by a 13 V-J signature model, with approximately 86% sensitivity and approximately 81% specificity obtained in cross-validation and 80%/75% obtained in testing. No statistical method was used to fix the sample size in advance, and group allocation was not hidden from the investigators. Most expanded thyroid clonotypes (frequency above 0.001) were also found in blood, which suggests that blood repertoires may mirror thyroid immune responses. In validation, progression to ophthalmopathy was predicted by the model with roughly 69% sensitivity and 72% to 80% specificity, a median of roughly 6.4 months before onset.

TCR beta CDR3 regions were amplified from RNA transcripts. A first-round RT-PCR of the TCR CDR3 used the HTBI primer set with the Qiagen OneStep RT-PCR kit. Libraries were constructed in a second round of multiplex PCR, after which size selection and purification were carried out. Sequencing of the libraries was done on an Illumina HiSeq2000 using paired-end 100 bp reads. Per the source publication's procedure: SOAPnuke was used to process the raw data, with reads discarded if the reads contained adapters or uncalled bases, had a mean Phred below 15, or lacked an exact constant-primer or identifier match. COPE v1.2.5 was used to merge the high-quality paired reads, and each unique nucleotide sequence was defined as a clonotype. Clonotypes were aligned to IMGT TRBV, TRBD and TRBJ reference segments using MiTCR v1.1. Analysis was restricted to V-J combinations with a frequency above 0.0001, which covered about 99% of repertoires. A TCS score was defined as the ratio between F50 (clonal expansion) and ExV (chaos), using BLOSUM62-based TCRdist between CDR3 peptides within each V-J. Welch's t-statistics and random forest reduced 500 to 650 V-J features to 10 to 15, which were used in a naive Bayes classifier (R e1071). The similarity between thyroid and blood repertoires was quantified using the Morisita-Horn index. Clones were called with MiXCR by TCRdb after fastp trimmed the public reads at Q25, and only in-frame beta chains were retained. Records with the same CDR3 protein are collapsed into one entry carrying the most frequent genes and DNA. The V and J calls were not made by the authors but by TCRdb's processing. The sample table holds 500,000 to 800,000 distinct CDR3 sequences, of which 45% were seen once. The ten biggest clones cover 6.5% to 9% of the sample.

V loses 0 bases at its end and J loses 7 bases; junction bases beyond the gene matches: 0. Inclusive of the bounding cysteine and phenylalanine, the CDR3 is 14 residues long. Only CDR3 DNA is held: 42 bases, read in frame from base 1. Based on the germline V gene, the CDR1 and CDR2 sequences are WSHSY and SAAADI. Material for sequencing was peripheral blood or thyroid tissue (not recorded which). In this chain, TRBV10-2 is recombined with TRBJ1-6; 7 nucleotides in the junction match TRBD1. The source of this sequence is an adult man with Graves' disease, either hyperthyroidism or ophthalmopathy (not recorded which). The nucleotide sequence reads as follows: TGCGCCAGCAGTGAGTCGACAGGGAATTCACCCCTCCACTTT. The encoded protein is CASSESTGNSPLHF.